The present T cell receptor beta chain was sequenced within a study of blood T cell repertoires in COVID-19. Study at large: Collection of acute and convalescent COVID-19 samples took place in the United States, Italy and Spain. The cDNA or gDNA used as material had been derived from T cells, B-cell-depleted T cells, or PBMCs.

Methods used by the authors: Amplification from reference gene primers served as the basis for estimated nucleated cell counts. The protocol was immunoSEQ multiplex PCR, while the TCRdb copy is restricted to in-frame clones and leaves out a portion. V and J calls plus clone size are reproduced from that table; the DNA served to infer D and trimming. This sample yields approximately 260,000 clones, of which about nine tenths are seen a single time; approximately 2.2% belongs to the top ten. Sequencing was done on a sample of peripheral blood. The clonotype comes from a man in his fifties or sixties with acute or convalescent COVID-19.

The CDR3 nucleotides read TGCAGTGCCAGTTCCGGGACAGGGGCGACTCAGCCCCAGCATTTT. As protein: CSASSGTGATQPQHF. The chain recombines TRBV20-1 with TRBJ1-5; 10 bases are shared with TRBD1. This CDR3 contains 15 residues. J gave up 6 bases and V 6 bases, and 11 bases lay outside the gene matches. Germline CDR1 and CDR2: DFQATT and SNEGSKA (reference sequence).